A single sample is the source of the 8 T cell receptor beta chains below, sequenced in a study of Ad26.COV2.S vaccination and SARS-CoV-2 variants. This table comes from immunoSEQ multiplex PCR, and its TCRdb copy is limited to in-frame clones, with some not included. Here the sample spans around 450,000 clones, roughly 87% being singletons. Treatment of the sample: about 20 received Ad26.COV2.S at low or high dose, single or two shots; several received placebo; per-sample allocation not given. Collection of the samples took place on day 63 after the first injection of vaccine or placebo. Source: peripheral blood, taken in a trial of Ad26.COV2.S vaccine versus placebo. These receptors were obtained from a person aged 18 to 59 who received the Ad26.COV2.S COVID-19 vaccine or a placebo.

This sequence joins TRBV19 and TRBJ2-3, with D unclear. Trimming removed 3 bases at V and 6 bases at J, with 10 bases between. There are 13 residues in the CDR3. The germline V gene has CDR1 LNHDA and CDR2 SQIVND (reference sequence). The CDR3, as DNA: TGTGCCAGTAGTATTCTTATGGGGGATACGCAGTATTTT. It codes for CASSILMGDTQYF.

This clone was counted between two and nine times. This chain joins TRBV4-1 and TRBJ2-7; no definite D call. Trimming removed 0 bases at V and 4 bases at J, with 10 bases between. CDR1 is MGHRA, CDR2 YSYEKL, per germline. This CDR3 contains 14 residues. DNA for the CDR3: TGCGCCAGCAGCCAAGATCAGGACCAGTACGAGCAGTACTTC. Its translation is CASSQDQDQYEQYF.

V gene TRBV20-1 combines with J gene TRBJ2-7; no clear D. The length of the CDR3 is 14 residues. Trimming pared 3 bases from V and 2 bases from J, leaving 14 bases between. Germline-derived CDR1 and CDR2 are DFQATT and SNEGSKA (reference sequence). The CDR3 spells CSASLLHRPYEQYF. The CDR3 DNA follows: TGCAGTGCTAGTTTGCTGCACAGACCCTACGAGCAGTACTTC.

This clone was counted a few times. The V and J genes are TRBV19 and TRBJ1-1; D is uncertain. CDR3 length equals 13 residues. The V and J ends lost 4 bases and 2 bases respectively, with 8 bases between them. Per germline, CDR1 LNHDA and CDR2 SQIVND (reference sequence). As DNA, the CDR3 is TGTGCCAGTAGTACCCTGATTAACACTGAAGCTTTCTTT. Translated: CASSTLINTEAFF.

The V and J genes are TRBV19 and TRBJ1-6; 7 bases are a match to TRBD1. The germline V gene encodes CDR1 LNHDA and CDR2 SQIVND (reference sequence). The trim removed 7 bases at V and 13 bases at J, leaving 7 bases unmatched. CDR3 size: 12 residues. CDR3 sequence reads: CASTRTGTPLHF. CDR3 nucleotides: TGTGCCAGTACCCGGACAGGTACCCCCCTCCACTTT. The variable domain in full, with the rest retrieved from reference TRBV19 and TRBJ1-6, is DGGITQSPKYLFRKEGQNVTLSCEQNLNHDAMYWYRQDPGQGLRLIYYSQIVNDFQKGDIAEGYSVSREKKESFPLTVTSAQKNPTAFYLCASTRTGTPLHFGNGTRLTVT.

The chain combines TRBV2 with TRBJ1-6; weak D call: TRBD1 (5 bases). Trimming cost V 7 bases and J 4 bases, with 29 bases left between them. CDR3 length equals 20 residues. Per the germline V gene, CDR1 is SNHLY and CDR2 is FYNNEI. DNA of the CDR3: TGTGCCAGCAAGACCGGCAGGGATCAATCCGGGACGATATATAATTCACCCCTCCACTTT. Its protein is CASKTGRDQSGTIYNSPLHF.

V usage is TRBV19 and J usage is TRBJ2-5; 11 bases map to TRBD2. V trimming: 7 bases; J trimming: 4 bases; junction bases outside the gene matches: 5. CDR1 is LNHDA, CDR2 SQIVND, per germline (reference sequence). The CDR3 contains 14 residues. The CDR3 region has the DNA TGTGCCAGTACCTCCGGGACTAGCGGAGAGACCCAGTACTTC. Its protein is CASTSGTSGETQYF.

Only one count was recorded for this clone. The genes are TRBV9 and TRBJ2-7, with 7 bases lining up with TRBD1. This CDR3 region has 13 residues. The V gene end was trimmed by 3 bases and the J gene end by 5 bases; junction bases not matched to a gene: 5. Germline CDR1 SGDLS, CDR2 YYNGEE. Here the CDR3 DNA reads TGTGCCAGCAGCGAGGGGGCCGAGGACGAGCAGTACTTC. Its translation: CASSEGAEDEQYF.